The clone carrying this T cell receptor beta chain was counted a single time. This entry is derived from a study of blood T cell repertoires in COVID-19. Germline V lookup: CDR1 ENHRY, CDR2 SYGVKD. The V and J ends lost 7 bases and 2 bases, in that order; junction bases with no gene match: 6. The CDR3 runs 15 residues. The table came from immunoSEQ multiplex PCR; TCRdb's copy has only in-frame clones and leaves some out. The sample records about 410,000 clones, 90% being singletons. The origin of this receptor is a man aged 18 to 30 who had recovered from COVID-19. The sample taken for sequencing was PBMCs or T cells enriched from blood (not recorded which). The chain has TRBV10-3 and TRBJ1-3; 9 nucleotides match TRBD1. CDR3 in amino acids: CAIKLRQGAGNTIYF. DNA for the CDR3: TGTGCCATCAAGCTGAGACAGGGGGCTGGAAACACCATATATTTT.